Below are 31 T cell receptor beta chains sequenced from a single sample in a study of blood T cell repertoires in COVID-19. Produced via immunoSEQ multiplex PCR; TCRdb's table is partial and in-frame only. There are just over 300,000 clones in the sample; around nine tenths occur only once, and 1.8% lies in the top ten. Sequencing used peripheral blood. The receptors stem from a woman between 25 and 40 years old with COVID-19, enrolled during active disease.

The V call is TRBV6-4, the J call TRBJ2-7; D is perhaps TRBD1 (7 bases). This CDR3 contains 17 residues. V dropped 2 bases and J dropped 0 bases, with 17 bases sitting between them. Germline V lookup: CDR1 MRHNA, CDR2 SNTAGT. CDR3 in amino acids: CASSDGSGGLSSYEQYF. For the CDR3, the DNA is TGTGCCAGCAGTGACGGTTCAGGGGGACTGAGCTCCTACGAGCAGTACTTC.

The chain joins TRBV21-1 to TRBJ2-2; the tabulated D call, TRBD2, remains unverified against the DNA. TRBV21-1 is a listed pseudogene. CDR3 size: 14 residues. This chain's CDR3 is CARRSGANTGELFF. DNA of the CDR3: TGTGCCAGGAGAAGCGGGGCTAACACCGGGGAGCTGTTTTTT.

The V and J genes are TRBV6-1 and TRBJ2-5; TRBD1 is a possible D gene (6 bases). V was clipped by 1 base and J by 3 bases, with 12 bases between them. Germline loops: CDR1 MNHNS, CDR2 SASEGT. CDR3 length: 15 residues. CDR3 sequence reads: CASSEVLRGKETQYF. The CDR3, as DNA: TGTGCCAGCAGTGAAGTCTTGAGGGGGAAAGAGACCCAGTACTTC.

This clone was recorded only once. The CDR3 sequence: CASATNQETQYF. For the CDR3, the DNA is TGTGCCAGCGCAACTAATCAAGAGACCCAGTACTTC. The chain has TRBV18 and TRBJ2-5; D is unclear. The germline CDR1 and CDR2 sequences are KGHSH and LQKENI. The V end lost 8 bases, the J end lost 2 bases, and 9 bases lay between the germline ends. The CDR3 extends over 12 amino acids.

This clone was seen a handful of times. The chain links TRBV7-9 to TRBJ1-2; D not certain. Trimming removed 0 bases at V and 4 bases at J, with 3 bases between. The CDR3 has 12 amino acids. The germline gives CDR1 SEHNR, CDR2 FQNEAQ (reference sequence). The CDR3 sequence: CASSLAIYGYTF. Here the CDR3 DNA reads TGTGCCAGCAGCTTAGCCATCTATGGCTACACCTTC.

The gene calls are TRBV7-9 and TRBJ2-1, with a tentative D call TRBD2 (6 bases). The ends were cut back, 1 base at V and 14 bases at J, with 9 bases in the middle. Germline CDR1 reads SEHNR; CDR2 reads FQNEAQ (reference sequence). This CDR3 has 11 amino acids. In DNA, the CDR3 is TGTGCCAGCAGCTTAGGACTAGTGGAGTTCTTC. Protein: CASSLGLVEFF.

This chain uses TRBV6-5 with TRBJ1-5; the D gene is possibly TRBD1 (5 bases). The ends were cut back, 3 bases at V and 12 bases at J, with 24 bases in the middle. This CDR3 region has 16 residues. Per the germline V gene, CDR1 is MNHEY and CDR2 is SVGAGI. CDR3: CASSYGARSGPFFQHF. The CDR3, as DNA: TGTGCCAGCAGTTATGGGGCCCGGTCAGGACCCTTTTTCCAGCATTTT.

Note on this clone: Different DNA sequences within this sample yield the same CDR3. The genes are TRBV18 and TRBJ2-1; weak D call: TRBD1 (6 bases). The CDR3 totals 14 residues. The germline V gene has CDR1 KGHSH and CDR2 LQKENI. V shed 1 base and J shed 10 bases, with 14 bases lying between them. CDR3 amino acids: CASSPRGQGNEQFF. In DNA form, the CDR3 reads TGTGCCAGCTCACCACGAGGCCAGGGGAACGAGCAGTTCTTC.

The chain is built from TRBV2 and TRBJ2-7; D gene unclear. The length of the CDR3 is 13 residues. V was pared by 6 bases and J by 0 bases, with 9 bases between. In germline, CDR1 is SNHLY, CDR2 FYNNEI. CDR3 in amino acids: CASSLSFSYEQYF. In DNA, the CDR3 is TGTGCCAGCAGCTTGTCCTTCTCCTACGAGCAGTACTTC. Filled out from reference TRBV2 and TRBJ2-7, the complete variable domain reads EPEVTQTPSHQVTQMGQEVILRCVPISNHLYFYWYRQILGQKVEFLVSFYNNEISEKSEIFDDQFSVERPDGSNFTLKIRSTKLEDSAMYFCASSLSFSYEQYFGPGTRLTVT.

The rearrangement joins TRBV5-4 to TRBJ1-2; D is ambiguous. V was shortened by 5 bases and J by 3 bases, with 11 bases between the two germline ends. CDR3 length equals 13 residues. CDR1 SGHNT and CDR2 YYREEE come from the germline V gene (reference sequence). The CDR3 region is CASSRESHYGYTF. The CDR3 DNA sequence: TGTGCCAGCAGTCGGGAGTCTCACTATGGCTACACCTTC.

V gene TRBV28 combines with J gene TRBJ1-2; 8 nucleotides agree with TRBD1. CDR1 is MDHEN and CDR2 is SYDVKM in the germline V gene. CDR3 size: 13 residues. V lost 5 bases, J lost 8 bases, and 7 bases stayed unmatched. In nucleotides, the CDR3 is TGTGCCAGCAGTCCGACAGGGGAAGGAGGCTACACCTTC. Translated, it gives CASSPTGEGGYTF.

CDR3 nucleotide sequence: TGTGCCAGCAGCGGGGGGGGTGTCAATCAGCCCCAGCATTTT. Translating it yields CASSGGGVNQPQHF. The gene calls are TRBV7-8 and TRBJ1-5; tentatively, D is TRBD1 (5 bases). V gave up 5 bases and J gave up 3 bases, with 11 bases separating them. Germline assignment: CDR1 SGHVS and CDR2 FQNEAQ. The CDR3 runs to 14 residues.

The V gene is TRBV6-1, the J gene TRBJ1-5; D call uncertain. The CDR3 extends over 14 amino acids. Germline assignment: CDR1 MNHNS and CDR2 SASEGT. V was trimmed by 2 bases and J by 2 bases, leaving 7 bases between them. In DNA form, the CDR3 reads TGTGCCAGCAGTGAACGGGGTGGCAATCAGCCCCAGCATTTT. Its translation: CASSERGGNQPQHF.

This sequence joins TRBV18 and TRBJ2-3; D may be TRBD2 (6 bases). The length of the CDR3 is 15 residues. Deletions cut 3 bases from V and 2 bases from J, with 12 bases between. The germline gives CDR1 KGHSH, CDR2 LQKENI. Written as DNA, the CDR3 is TGTGCCAGCTCACCCTTGAGCGGGTCCACAGATACGCAGTATTTT. Residues: CASSPLSGSTDTQYF.

As DNA, the CDR3 is TGCAGCGTTGAAGATCTCCTAGACAGTCCCTCGGAGACCCAGTACTTC. Its translation: CSVEDLLDSPSETQYF. This rearrangement joins TRBV29-1 to TRBJ2-5; possibly TRBD1 for D (5 bases). V was clipped by 0 bases and J by 5 bases, with 19 bases between them. This CDR3 is built from 16 residues. The germline gives CDR1 SQVTM, CDR2 ANQGSEA. Full variable domain (rest looked up from reference TRBV29-1 and TRBJ2-5): SAVISQKPSRDICQRGTSLTIQCQVDSQVTMMFWYRQQPGQSLTLIATANQGSEATYESGFVIDKFPISRPNLTFSTLTVSNMSPEDSSIYLCSVEDLLDSPSETQYFGPGTRLLVL.

This chain joins TRBV5-6 and TRBJ1-3, with TRBD1 matching 8 bases. The V segment lost 4 bases and the J segment 0 bases; nucleotides outside the gene matches: 3. CDR1 and CDR2 from the germline V gene are SGHDT and YYEEEE. The CDR3 consists of 15 residues. The CDR3 DNA sequence: TGTGCCAGCAGCCCAGGGACAGGCTCTGGAAACACCATATATTTT. It is translated as CASSPGTGSGNTIYF. The full variable domain, in which reference TRBV5-6 and TRBJ1-3 provide the parts outside the CDR3, is DAGVTQSPTHLIKTRGQQVTLRCSPKSGHDTVSWYQQALGQGPQFIFQYYEEEERQRGNFPDRFSGHQFPNYSSELNVNALLLGDSALYLCASSPGTGSGNTIYFGEGSWLTVV.

The gene calls are TRBV19 and TRBJ2-7; D not certain. Trimming removed 7 bases from V and 11 bases from J, with 24 bases in between. Germline V lookup: CDR1 LNHDA, CDR2 SQIVND (reference sequence). The CDR3 contains 14 residues. The CDR3: CASKLRPGHGGEYV. CDR3 DNA sequence: TGTGCCAGTAAGCTTCGTCCGGGTCACGGCGGAGAGTACGTC.

On this clone: Mismatch with germline at one junction end may stem from a read error. This chain's CDR3 is CASSLYRGSRQFF. The CDR3 coding sequence is TGTGCTAGCAGCTTATACAGGGGAAGTAGGCAGTTCTTC. This chain links TRBV7-7 with TRBJ2-1; 7 nucleotides match TRBD1. The germline V gene encodes CDR1 SSHAT and CDR2 FNYEAQ (reference sequence). This CDR3 spans 13 amino acids.

The V gene is TRBV14, the J gene TRBJ1-6; D gene uncertain. Germline assignment: CDR1 SGHDN and CDR2 FVKESK. This CDR3 comprises 15 residues. Trimming stripped 4 bases from V and 4 bases from J, with 11 bases between. Written as DNA, the CDR3 is TGTGCCAGCAGCCCACCGGGTCTTTATAATTCACCCCTCCACTTT. Its protein product is CASSPPGLYNSPLHF.

The genes are TRBV15 and TRBJ1-5, with 7 nucleotides matching TRBD1. Germline CDR1 LNHNV, CDR2 YYDKDF (reference sequence). The CDR3 loop spans 13 amino acids. J gave up 4 bases and V 9 bases, and 6 bases lay outside the gene matches. In DNA form, the CDR3 reads TGTGCCACTAACCTACAGGGGAATCAGCCCCAGCATTTT. Translation: CATNLQGNQPQHF.

V usage is TRBV5-1 and J usage is TRBJ1-2; 7 bases fit TRBD1. V gave up 5 bases and J gave up 4 bases; unmatched junction bases: 8. The CDR3 totals 14 residues. CDR1 and CDR2 from the germline V gene are SGHRS and YFSETQ. The CDR3 here is CASSAGGLTYGYTF. The DNA for the CDR3 is TGCGCCAGCAGTGCAGGGGGTCTCACCTATGGCTACACCTTC.

CDR3 residues: CASSQAASGYTF. Written as DNA, the CDR3 is TGTGCCAGCAGCCAAGCCGCGTCTGGCTACACCTTC. The rearrangement joins TRBV3-1 (or the pseudogene TRBV3-2) to TRBJ1-2; D not certain. The length of the CDR3 is 12 residues. The germline gives CDR1 LGHDT, CDR2 YNNKEL (reference sequence). Trimming removed 1 base at V and 7 bases at J, with 7 bases between.

The rearrangement joins TRBV7-9 to TRBJ2-7; 8 bases agree with TRBD2. This CDR3 has 15 amino acids. V was clipped by 4 bases and J by 3 bases; unmatched bases: 8. In germline, CDR1 is SEHNR, CDR2 FQNEAQ (reference sequence). In nucleotides, the CDR3 is TGTGCCAGCAGCTGGCGCGGGGGGCTCCACTACGAGCAGTACTTC. The encoded protein is CASSWRGGLHYEQYF. The complete variable domain, with remaining parts taken from reference TRBV7-9 and TRBJ2-7, reads DTGVSQNPRHKITKRGQNVTFRCDPISEHNRLYWYRQTLGQGPEFLTYFQNEAQLEKSRLLSDRFSAERPKGSFSTLEIQRTEQGDSAMYLCASSWRGGLHYEQYFGPGTRLTVT.

The DNA for the CDR3 is TGCGCCAGCAGCTTTTATGCGGGGGCCAACGAAGCTTTCTTT. It encodes CASSFYAGANEAFF. The chain uses TRBV5-1 and TRBJ1-1; D perhaps matches TRBD1 (6 bases). The germline V gene encodes CDR1 SGHRS and CDR2 YFSETQ. The CDR3 is 14 amino acids. The germline V and J ends were trimmed by 2 bases and 8 bases, with 16 bases remaining between them.

This chain's CDR3 is CASSSRGSGANRDTQYF. The CDR3 region has the DNA TGTGCCAGCAGCTCCCGGGGTAGCGGGGCGAATCGTGATACGCAGTATTTT. This chain connects TRBV11-3 to TRBJ2-3; 8 bases match TRBD2. The V gene end was trimmed by 4 bases and the J gene end by 6 bases; junction bases not matched to a gene: 15. The germline V gene encodes CDR1 SGHNT and CDR2 YENEEA. CDR3 length equals 17 residues.

V and J are TRBV9 and TRBJ1-2; maybe TRBD1 (5 bases). V lost 0 bases to trimming and J lost 6 bases, with 12 bases between them. From germline, CDR1 is SGDLS and CDR2 YYNGEE. This CDR3 has 14 amino acids. CDR3 in amino acids: CASSVESGLNGYTF. CDR3 DNA sequence: TGTGCCAGCAGCGTAGAGTCAGGGTTGAATGGCTACACCTTC.

This chain uses TRBV2 with TRBJ2-6; no definite D call. Germline-derived CDR1 and CDR2 are SNHLY and FYNNEI. The V end was cut by 2 bases, the J end by 3 bases, with 8 bases between. The CDR3 totals 15 residues. CDR3 nucleotide sequence: TGTGCCAGCAGTGAACAGGCAGTTGGGGCCAACGTCCTGACTTTC. This gives the protein CASSEQAVGANVLTF. Using reference TRBV2 and TRBJ2-6 for the parts outside the CDR3, the full variable domain is EPEVTQTPSHQVTQMGQEVILRCVPISNHLYFYWYRQILGQKVEFLVSFYNNEISEKSEIFDDQFSVERPDGSNFTLKIRSTKLEDSAMYFCASSEQAVGANVLTFGAGSRLTVL.

The CDR3 loop reads CASSLGQGMNTEAFF. The CDR3 bases are TGTGCCAGCAGCTTGGGACAGGGGATGAACACTGAAGCTTTCTTT. This rearrangement joins TRBV7-6 to TRBJ1-1; the match to TRBD1 covers 10 bases. V shed 3 bases, J shed 0 bases, and the junction held 1 base outside the gene matches. The CDR3 contains 15 residues. CDR1 SGHVS and CDR2 FNYEAQ come from the germline V gene.

V usage is TRBV2 and J usage is TRBJ2-6; 7 bases align to TRBD1. Unmatched junction bases numbered 8, after V lost 5 bases and J lost 4 bases. The CDR3 extends over 16 amino acids. The germline gives CDR1 SNHLY, CDR2 FYNNEI. The CDR3 DNA follows: TGTGCCAGCAGTAAAGACAGGGCTGCAGGGGCCAACGTCCTGACTTTC. Translated: CASSKDRAAGANVLTF.

V is TRBV5-4 and J is TRBJ2-1; 8 bases agree with TRBD2. Per germline, CDR1 SGHNT and CDR2 YYREEE (reference sequence). V lost 2 bases to trimming and J lost 6 bases; unmatched junction nucleotides: 13. This CDR3 has 17 amino acids. CDR3 coding DNA: TGTGCCAGCAGCTTAATAGCGGGGTTGATGGTCTTCAATGAGCAGTTCTTC. Its translation: CASSLIAGLMVFNEQFF. The complete variable domain, with remaining parts taken from reference TRBV5-4 and TRBJ2-1, reads ETGVTQSPTHLIKTRGQQVTLRCSSQSGHNTVSWYQQALGQGPQFIFQYYREEENGRGNFPPRFSGLQFPNYSSELNVNALELDDSALYLCASSLIAGLMVFNEQFFGPGTRLTVL.

The chain joins TRBV24-1 to TRBJ2-1; 11 positions agree with TRBD2. V shed 10 bases, J shed 4 bases, and the junction held 8 bases outside the gene matches. In germline, CDR1 is KGHDR, CDR2 SFDVKD. This CDR3 has 15 residues. CDR3 residues: CATSTGTSGYNEQFF. CDR3 nucleotides: TGTGCCACTAGCACCGGGACTAGCGGATACAATGAGCAGTTCTTC.